The T cell receptor (beta chain) described here comes from a study of blood T cells in healthy people across ages. Then a second PCR, running roughly 7 to 11 cycles, was carried out with a sample-barcoded 5' primer and a J-beta primer mix. TCRdb re-analysed the 5' RACE reads in MiXCR, keeping a single row per CDR3 protein. The table shows 750,000 to 850,000 distinct CDR3 sequences, with roughly 25% occurring only once. The CDR3 contains 12 residues. The germline V and J ends were trimmed by 6 bases and 4 bases, with 9 bases remaining between them. From germline, CDR1 is GTSNPN and CDR2 SVGIG (reference sequence). These data also formed part of another study, on T cells of mothers and their children. That study reports: Whether related or unrelated, pairs show similar shaping of TCR recombination output by thymic selection. Not a single persistent microchimeric T cell clone was detected.

The origin of this receptor is a boy aged 10-17 years in good health. The chain is built from TRBV30 and TRBJ2-2, with D hard to call. Sequencing was done on a sample of blood. The CDR3 region has the DNA TGTGCCTGTTTGGGTAGCACCGGGGAGCTGTTTTTT. Amino acids: CACLGSTGELFF.